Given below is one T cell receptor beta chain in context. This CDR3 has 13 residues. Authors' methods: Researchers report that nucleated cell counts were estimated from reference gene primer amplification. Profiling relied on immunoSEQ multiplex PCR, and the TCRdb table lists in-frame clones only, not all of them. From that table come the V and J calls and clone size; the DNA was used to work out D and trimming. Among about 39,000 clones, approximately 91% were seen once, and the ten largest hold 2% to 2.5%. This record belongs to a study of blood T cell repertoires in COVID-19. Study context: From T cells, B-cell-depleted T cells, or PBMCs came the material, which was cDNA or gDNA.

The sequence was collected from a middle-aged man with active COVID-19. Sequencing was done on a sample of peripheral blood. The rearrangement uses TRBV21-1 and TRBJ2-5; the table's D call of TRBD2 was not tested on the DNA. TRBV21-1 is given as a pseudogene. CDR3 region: CFYQMGGRETQYF. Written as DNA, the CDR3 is TGTTTCTATCAAATGGGGGGAAGAGAGACCCAGTACTTC.